Below, 19 T cell receptor beta chains from the same sample are listed, as sequenced in a study of spatial heterogeneity in lung cancer (dated by TCRdb to 2018 to 2020). The time point label, as the study defines it: sample taken at primary tumor resection. Without any cell sorting, TCR sequencing was performed on whole RNA extracted either from tumor and nontumor lung tissue or from cryopreserved PBMC samples. The library relied on 5' RACE. This sample was sequenced with a NextSeq 500. The public reads were reanalyzed by TCRdb: fastp trimming at Q25, MiXCR alignment, in-frame beta chains only. One record per CDR3 amino acid sequence lists the most common genes and DNA. Recorded for this sample are approximately 5,000 distinct CDR3 sequences; roughly 27% of them occurred a single time. Roughly 40% of the sample is taken by the ten largest. The input for sequencing was PBMCs, taken at surgery. These receptors came from a male donor with early-stage non-small cell lung cancer.

This clonotype was recorded at least ten times. The gene calls are TRBV29-1 and TRBJ1-3; 10 nucleotides line up with TRBD1. Germline V CDR1 and CDR2: SQVTM, ANQGSEA. The CDR3 is 14 amino acids. The V and J ends lost 4 bases and 4 bases, in that order; junction bases with no gene match: 4. The CDR3 sequence: CSVAGTGDGNTIYF. The CDR3 nucleotides are TGCAGCGTTGCCGGGACAGGGGACGGAAACACCATATATTTT.

V is TRBV29-1 and J is TRBJ1-5, with D unresolved. The CDR3 is 12 residues long. V was shortened by 8 bases and J by 1 base, with 9 bases between the two germline ends. Germline V lookup: CDR1 SQVTM, CDR2 ANQGSEA. The CDR3 DNA sequence: TGCAGCCGGCACGGGAGCAATCAGCCCCAGCATTTT. It encodes CSRHGSNQPQHF.

Ten or more counts support this clonotype. This chain links TRBV2 with TRBJ2-2; D remains ambiguous. Germline V gives CDR1 SNHLY, CDR2 FYNNEI. Trimming took off 4 bases at V and 7 bases at J, with 4 bases between the two ends. There are 11 residues in the CDR3. The CDR3 protein is CASSVHGELFF. The CDR3 DNA is TGTGCCAGCAGTGTGCACGGGGAGCTGTTTTTT.

This clonotype qualifies as medium-sized. The rearrangement uses TRBV20-1 and TRBJ2-1; 9 bases map to TRBD2. Germline assignment: CDR1 DFQATT and CDR2 SNEGSKA (reference sequence). With V trimmed by 5 bases and J by 0 bases, 11 bases remained unmatched. The CDR3 covers 17 residues. CDR3 sequence reads: CSAFDTSGRRSYNEQFF. The CDR3 DNA follows: TGCAGTGCTTTCGATACCAGCGGGAGGCGCTCCTACAATGAGCAGTTCTTC.

This clonotype came up once. The V call is TRBV20-1, the J call TRBJ1-2; D unclear. The CDR3 runs to 13 residues. Germline CDR1 is DFQATT and CDR2 is SNEGSKA (reference sequence). V was trimmed by 2 bases and J by 0 bases, leaving 7 bases between them. CDR3 in DNA: TGCAGTGCTAGACCTAGGTCTAACTATGGCTACACCTTC. Encoded protein: CSARPRSNYGYTF.

This clonotype was counted between two and nine times. The rearrangement links TRBV11-2 to TRBJ2-7, with 7 nucleotides matching TRBD1. The CDR3 is made up of 16 amino acids. Trimming took 2 bases from V and 0 from J; bases not matched to a gene: 7. The germline V gene has CDR1 SGHAT and CDR2 FQNNGV. CDR3 residues: CASSLPSRDSSYEQYF. CDR3 nucleotide sequence: TGTGCCAGCAGCTTACCCTCCCGGGACAGCTCCTACGAGCAGTACTTC.

This clonotype is medium-sized (0.01 to 0.1%) in the sample. The chain's CDR3 is CASSPQARGYTF. In nucleotides, the CDR3 is TGTGCCAGCAGCCCCCAGGCCCGGGGCTACACCTTC. V is TRBV7-2 and J is TRBJ1-2; D unresolved. Germline lookup yields CDR1 SGHTA and CDR2 FQGNSA. This CDR3 spans 12 amino acids. V lost 5 bases, J lost 8 bases, and 12 bases lay in between.

This clonotype was counted between two and nine times. V usage is TRBV28 and J usage is TRBJ1-2, with 9 bases lining up with TRBD1. This CDR3 spans 14 amino acids. V dropped 6 bases and J dropped 7; count of bases not matched to a gene: 9. CDR1 and CDR2 from the germline V gene are MDHEN and SYDVKM. Here the CDR3 reads CASSFTGGVGGYTF. CDR3 nucleotide sequence: TGTGCCAGCAGCTTCACAGGGGGCGTCGGTGGCTACACCTTC.

V gene TRBV5-1 combines with J gene TRBJ1-2, with D maybe TRBD1 (6 bases). The V and J ends lost 0 bases and 8 bases respectively, with 8 bases between them. Looked up from germline, CDR1 is SGHRS and CDR2 is YFSETQ. The CDR3 has 12 residues. The CDR3 loop is CASSLDRAGYTF. Written as DNA, the CDR3 is TGCGCCAGCAGCTTGGACAGGGCCGGCTACACCTTC.

This clonotype was found many times. V usage is TRBV28 and J usage is TRBJ2-2; no clear D. Trimming shortened V by 5 bases and J by 2 bases, and 9 bases separated the two germline ends. This CDR3 region has 14 residues. Looked up from germline, CDR1 is MDHEN and CDR2 is SYDVKM. This CDR3 is CASSKDSNTGELFF. The CDR3 region has the DNA TGTGCCAGCAGTAAAGATTCTAACACCGGGGAGCTGTTTTTT.

The chain joins TRBV29-1 to TRBJ2-5; D unresolved. V shed 0 bases and J shed 2 bases, with 10 bases lying between them. CDR3 length: 14 amino acids. Per the germline V gene, CDR1 is SQVTM and CDR2 is ANQGSEA. CDR3 residues: CSVEDTGTQETQYF. CDR3 coding DNA: TGCAGCGTTGAAGATACCGGAACACAAGAGACCCAGTACTTC.

By its share, this clonotype is medium-sized. The chain joins TRBV27 to TRBJ2-7; D is undetermined. V gave up 0 bases and J gave up 4 bases, with 4 bases separating them. Looked up from germline, CDR1 is MNHEY and CDR2 is SMNVEV (reference sequence). This CDR3 is 12 amino acids long. The chain's CDR3 is CASSLSGYEQYF. DNA of the CDR3: TGTGCCAGCAGTTTATCGGGGTACGAGCAGTACTTC.

This clonotype qualifies as medium-sized. The chain couples TRBV24-1 to TRBJ1-2; possibly TRBD1 for D (6 bases). The germline V and J ends were trimmed by 4 bases and 4 bases, with 12 bases remaining between them. Germline loops: CDR1 KGHDR, CDR2 SFDVKD. This CDR3 region has 14 residues. As DNA, the CDR3 is TGTGCCACCAGTGAGCCAGGGGTCGGCTATGGCTACACCTTC. This codes for CATSEPGVGYGYTF.

This clonotype counts as medium-sized (0.01 to 0.1%). The chain combines TRBV28 with TRBJ2-3; 10 nucleotides agree with TRBD2. Germline CDR1 and CDR2: MDHEN and SYDVKM. Trimming removed 10 bases from V and 0 bases from J; junction bases left unmatched: 4. The CDR3 contains 14 residues. This CDR3 is CATSSGGSTDTQYF. In nucleotides, the CDR3 is TGTGCCACCTCTAGCGGGGGTAGCACAGATACGCAGTATTTT.

This clonotype is labeled as medium-sized. The rearrangement uses TRBV5-1 and TRBJ2-7; D possibly corresponds to TRBD1 (5 bases). Germline values: CDR1 SGHRS, CDR2 YFSETQ. The V end lost 3 bases, the J end lost 5 bases, and 9 bases lay between the germline ends. The length of the CDR3 is 12 residues. CDR3 sequence: CASSSQGHEQYF. The CDR3 region has the DNA TGCGCCAGCAGCTCGCAGGGCCACGAGCAGTACTTC.

The chain uses TRBV7-9 and TRBJ2-1; 7 bases align to TRBD1. The length of the CDR3 is 13 residues. Germline V gene sequence: CDR1 SEHNR, CDR2 FQNEAQ (reference sequence). Trimming at V came to 4 bases and at J to 5 bases, leaving 2 bases not matched to a gene. CDR3 loop: CASSYGQDNEQFF. The CDR3 DNA follows: TGTGCCAGCAGCTACGGACAGGACAATGAGCAGTTCTTC. Complete variable domain (other parts from reference TRBV7-9 and TRBJ2-1): DTGVSQNPRHKITKRGQNVTFRCDPISEHNRLYWYRQTLGQGPEFLTYFQNEAQLEKSRLLSDRFSAERPKGSFSTLEIQRTEQGDSAMYLCASSYGQDNEQFFGPGTRLTVL.

In its sample, this clonotype was seen a few times. V gene TRBV7-2 combines with J gene TRBJ2-1; D may be TRBD1 or TRBD2 (5 bases each). Trimming cost V 4 bases and J 15 bases, with 19 bases left between them. Germline assignment: CDR1 SGHTA and CDR2 FQGNSA. The CDR3 spans 13 residues. The CDR3 region has the DNA TGTGCCAGCAGCTCGGGACGCCTCGAACGGGGGTTCTTC. Amino acid sequence: CASSSGRLERGFF.

With respect to this clonotype: A junction boundary mismatches the germline segment, possibly from a read error. This chain links TRBV5-8 with TRBJ1-1, with a tentative D call TRBD1 (6 bases). Germline V gene sequence: CDR1 SGHTS, CDR2 YDEGEE. This CDR3 comprises 15 residues. The chain's CDR3 is CASSPLQGVYAEVFF. The DNA of the CDR3 is TGTGCCAGCAGCCCACTACAGGGTGTATATGCTGAAGTTTTCTTT. Supplemented by reference TRBV5-8 and TRBJ1-1, the full variable domain reads EAGVTQSPTHLIKTRGQQATLRCSPISGHTSVYWYQQALGLGLQFLLWYDEGEERNRGNFPPRFSGRQFPNYSSELNVNALELEDSALYLCASSPLQGVYAEVFFGQGTRLTVV.

This clonotype was counted only a few times. The chain joins TRBV25-1 to TRBJ1-1; D gene unclear. Germline V CDR1 and CDR2: MGHDK, SYGVNS. There are 11 residues in the CDR3. V dropped 2 bases and J dropped 6 bases, with 4 bases sitting between them. In DNA form, the CDR3 reads TGTGCCAGCAGTGAAGGACCTGAAGCTTTCTTT. Translating it yields CASSEGPEAFF.